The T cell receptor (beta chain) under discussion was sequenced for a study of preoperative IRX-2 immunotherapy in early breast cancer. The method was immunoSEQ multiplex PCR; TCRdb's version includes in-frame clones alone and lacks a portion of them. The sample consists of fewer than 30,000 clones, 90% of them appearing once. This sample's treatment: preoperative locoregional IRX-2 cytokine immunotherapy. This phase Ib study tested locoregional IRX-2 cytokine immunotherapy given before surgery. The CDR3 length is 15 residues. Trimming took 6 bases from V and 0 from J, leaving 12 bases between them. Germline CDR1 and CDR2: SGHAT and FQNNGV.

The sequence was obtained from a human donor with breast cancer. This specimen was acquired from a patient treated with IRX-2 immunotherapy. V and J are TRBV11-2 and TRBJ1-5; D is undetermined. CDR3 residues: CASSPGSYSNQPQHF. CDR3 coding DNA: TGTGCCAGCAGTCCGGGTAGTTATAGCAATCAGCCCCAGCATTTT.